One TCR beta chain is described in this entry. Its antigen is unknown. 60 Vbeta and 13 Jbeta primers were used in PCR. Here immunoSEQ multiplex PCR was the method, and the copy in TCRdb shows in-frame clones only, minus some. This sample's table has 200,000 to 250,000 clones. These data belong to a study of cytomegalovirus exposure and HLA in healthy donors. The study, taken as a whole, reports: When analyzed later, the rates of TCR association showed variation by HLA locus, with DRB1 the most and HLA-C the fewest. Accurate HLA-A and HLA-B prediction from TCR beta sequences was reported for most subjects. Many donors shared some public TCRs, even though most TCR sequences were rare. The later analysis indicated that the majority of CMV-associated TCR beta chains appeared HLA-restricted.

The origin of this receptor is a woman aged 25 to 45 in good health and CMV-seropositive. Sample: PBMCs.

CDR3 region: CSGAQGNTIYF. In nucleotides, the CDR3 is TGCAGCGGTGCCCAGGGAAACACCATATATTTT. V usage is TRBV29-1 and J usage is TRBJ1-3, with D uncertain. Trimming pared 7 bases from V and 4 bases from J, leaving 8 bases between. The CDR3 runs to 11 residues. Germline-derived CDR1 and CDR2 are SQVTM and ANQGSEA. Full variable domain (outside the CDR3, taken from reference TRBV29-1 and TRBJ1-3): SAVISQKPSRDICQRGTSLTIQCQVDSQVTMMFWYRQQPGQSLTLIATANQGSEATYESGFVIDKFPISRPNLTFSTLTVSNMSPEDSSIYLCSGAQGNTIYFGEGSWLTVV.